This T cell receptor (beta chain) was sequenced for a study of T cells in Graves' hyperthyroidism and ophthalmopathy (dated by TCRdb to the late 2010s). Regarding the research as a whole: To identify distinguishing TCR V-J signatures, a discovery cohort of roughly 100 patients was used, comprising 43 with Graves' ophthalmopathy and under 60 with stable Graves' hyperthyroidism. In addition, the study compared T-cell repertoires in thyroid tissue and in blood from about 6 Graves' hyperthyroidism patients. After blood sampling, hyperthyroidism patients were treated with methimazole at a starting dose of 30 mg daily, and ophthalmopathy patients were treated with high-dose intravenous methylprednisolone. The paper describes TCR Vbeta CDR3 sequencing of around 140 peripheral blood samples, made up of around 41 ophthalmopathy patients, some 76 hyperthyroidism patients and around 17 progressor patients. Whether ophthalmopathy could be predicted prospectively was tested in an independent validation cohort made up of 18 hyperthyroidism patients plus 17 patients who later progressed to ophthalmopathy. The roughly 90 discovery patients were divided at random into training and test sets in a 7:3 ratio. Here is what the overall study found, with its caveats: Most expanded thyroid clonotypes (frequency above 0.001) were also detected in blood, a finding suggesting that blood repertoires may reflect thyroid immune responses. Ophthalmopathy was separated from stable hyperthyroidism by a 13 V-J signature model, with over 85% sensitivity and around 81% specificity obtained in cross-validation and 80%/75% obtained in testing. Sample size was not statistically predetermined, and blinding of investigators to group allocation was not performed. In validation, the model predicted progression to ophthalmopathy with 65% to 71% sensitivity and roughly 75% specificity, a median of approximately 6.5 months before onset.

As to this clonotype: Its antigen remains undetermined. No per-base quality is available; no much larger clone lies one base away.

The TCR beta CDR3 regions were amplified from the RNA transcripts. A first-round RT-PCR of the TCR CDR3 used the HTBI primer set with the Qiagen OneStep RT-PCR kit. Libraries were constructed in a second round of multiplex PCR, after which size selection and purification were carried out. Sequencing of the libraries was done on an Illumina HiSeq2000 using paired-end 100 bp reads. Concerning the study's data processing: SOAPnuke was used to process the raw data, removing reads that contained adapters or uncalled bases, had a mean Phred below 15, or lacked an exact match to the constant primer or identifier. High-quality paired reads were merged with COPE v1.2.5, and unique nucleotide sequences were defined as clonotypes. MiTCR v1.1 was used to align the clonotypes against IMGT TRBV, TRBD and TRBJ reference segments. The analysis included only V-J combinations with a frequency above 0.0001, which together covered roughly 99% of the repertoires. A TCS score was defined as the ratio of F50 (clonal expansion) to E x V (chaos), with BLOSUM62-based TCRdist applied between CDR3 peptides within each V-J. Welch's t-statistics and random forest reduced 450 to 600 V-J features to 13, which were used in a naive Bayes classifier (R e1071). The similarity between thyroid and blood repertoires was quantified using the Morisita-Horn index. The public reads were run again by TCRdb, first through fastp at Q25 and then through MiXCR, and only productive beta chains were kept. Every entry covers one CDR3 protein and lists the most common genes and DNA from its rows. TCRdb, rather than the study authors, made the V and J calls. For this sample the table gives about 660,000 distinct CDR3 sequences, of which 40% to 55% were detected only once. The top ten hold approximately 7.2% of the sample.

Any patient with an uncontrolled infection, another autoimmune disease, pregnancy or lactation was excluded. Clinical symptoms, serum thyroxine and TRAb, thyroid ultrasound, and orbital computed tomography formed the basis for the diagnoses. Total RNA was extracted using Trizol reagent, and RNA quality was assessed on an Agilent 2100 Bioanalyzer. Per the germline V gene, SNHLY is the CDR1 and FYNNEI is the CDR2. The CDR3 contains 14 residues, cysteine and phenylalanine counted. Only the CDR3 portion is preserved as DNA: 42 bases, with reading frame beginning at the first base. V is shortened by 6 bases, J by 3 bases, and the region joining them spans 14 bases.

Here the chain combines TRBV2 and TRBJ2-5; the best D guess is TRBD1, with 5 bases matching. Specimen: peripheral blood or thyroid tissue (not recorded which). This clonotype was sampled from an adult man with Graves' disease, either hyperthyroidism or ophthalmopathy (not recorded which). The DNA sequence follows: TGTGCCAGCAGGCCGGACATCGAGAAAGAGACCCAGTACTTC. Its amino acids are CASRPDIEKETQYF.